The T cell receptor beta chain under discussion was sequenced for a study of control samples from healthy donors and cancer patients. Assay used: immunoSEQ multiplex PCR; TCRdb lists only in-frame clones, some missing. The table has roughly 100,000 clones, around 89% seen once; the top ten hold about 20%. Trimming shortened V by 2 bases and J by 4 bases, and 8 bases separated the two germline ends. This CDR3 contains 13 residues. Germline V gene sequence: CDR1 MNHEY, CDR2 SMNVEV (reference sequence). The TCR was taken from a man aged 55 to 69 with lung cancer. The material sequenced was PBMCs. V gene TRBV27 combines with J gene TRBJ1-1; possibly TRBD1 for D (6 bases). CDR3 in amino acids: CASSLQGTTEAFF. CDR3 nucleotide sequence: TGTGCCAGCAGTTTACAGGGGACCACTGAAGCTTTCTTT.